The text below deals with one TCR beta chain. These data come from a study of blood T cell repertoires in COVID-19. In the study overall: The study drew acute and convalescent COVID-19 samples from the United States, Italy and Spain.

Assay: immunoSEQ multiplex PCR; the TCRdb copy retains only in-frame clones and omits some. The table includes around 67,000 clones, 70% to 75% detected once. The CDR3 runs to 11 residues. Trimming removed 2 bases at V and 4 bases at J, with 6 bases between. CDR1 GTSNPN and CDR2 SVGIG come from the germline V gene (reference sequence). Sequenced input: peripheral blood. This TCR derives from a woman in her 70s with acute or convalescent COVID-19. The gene calls are TRBV30 and TRBJ2-7; D is possibly TRBD1 (6 bases). CDR3: CAWSTGYEQYF. CDR3 coding DNA: TGTGCCTGGAGTACAGGGTACGAGCAGTACTTC.